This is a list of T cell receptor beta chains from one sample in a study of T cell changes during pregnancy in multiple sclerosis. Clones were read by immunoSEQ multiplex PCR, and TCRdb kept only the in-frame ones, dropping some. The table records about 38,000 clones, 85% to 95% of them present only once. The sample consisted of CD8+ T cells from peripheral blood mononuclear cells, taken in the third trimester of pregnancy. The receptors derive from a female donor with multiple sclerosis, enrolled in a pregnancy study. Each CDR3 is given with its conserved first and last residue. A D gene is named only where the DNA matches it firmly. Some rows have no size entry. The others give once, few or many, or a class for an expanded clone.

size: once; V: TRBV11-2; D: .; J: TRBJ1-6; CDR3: CASSLVGVGSPLHF; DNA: TGTGCCAGCAGCTTAGTAGGGGTTGGGTCACCCCTCCACTTT
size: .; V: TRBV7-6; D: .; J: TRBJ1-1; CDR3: CASSPDRGAEAFF; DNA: TGTGCCAGCAGCCCTGACAGAGGAGCTGAAGCTTTCTTT
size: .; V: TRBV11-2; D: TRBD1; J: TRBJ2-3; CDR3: CASSLRGTGGAGDTQYF; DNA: TGTGCCAGCAGCTTAAGAGGGACAGGCGGGGCTGGAGATACGCAGTATTTT
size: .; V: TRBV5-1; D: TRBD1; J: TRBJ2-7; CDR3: CASGQTGEFSYEQYF; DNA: TGCGCCAGCGGACAGACAGGGGAGTTTTCCTACGAGCAGTACTTC
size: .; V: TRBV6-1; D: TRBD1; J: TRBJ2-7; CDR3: CASSGGGQLYEQYF; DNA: TGTGCCAGCAGTGGTGGGGGACAGCTGTACGAGCAGTACTTC
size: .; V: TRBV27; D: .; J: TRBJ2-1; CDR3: CASRPASSYNEQFF; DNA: TGTGCCAGCAGGCCAGCGAGCTCCTACAATGAGCAGTTCTTC
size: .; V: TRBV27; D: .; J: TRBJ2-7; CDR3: CASSFGGAHEQYF; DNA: TGTGCCAGCAGTTTTGGGGGGGCCCACGAGCAGTACTTC
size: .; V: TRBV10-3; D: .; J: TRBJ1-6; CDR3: CAAAGIAYNSPLHF; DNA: TGTGCCGCCGCGGGGATTGCCTATAATTCACCCCTCCACTTT
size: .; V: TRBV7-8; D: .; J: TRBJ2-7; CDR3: CASSLFLQDPWNEQYF; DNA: TGTGCCAGCAGCTTATTCCTACAGGACCCCTGGAACGAGCAGTACTTC
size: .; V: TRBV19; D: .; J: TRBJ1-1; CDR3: CASTRGGPEAFF; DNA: TGTGCCAGTACCCGGGGGGGGCCTGAAGCTTTCTTT
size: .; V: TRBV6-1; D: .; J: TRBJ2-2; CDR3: CASSEYVAVSTGELFF; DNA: TGTGCCAGCAGTGAATACGTAGCCGTCAGCACCGGGGAGCTGTTTTTT
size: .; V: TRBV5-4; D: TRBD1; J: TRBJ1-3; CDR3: CASSRTGGTDTIYF; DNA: TGTGCCAGCAGCCGGACAGGGGGCACGGACACCATATATTTT
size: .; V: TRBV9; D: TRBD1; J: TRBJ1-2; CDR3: CASSERTGHYDDYGYTF; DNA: TGTGCCAGCAGCGAGCGGACAGGGCATTACGACGACTATGGCTACACCTTC
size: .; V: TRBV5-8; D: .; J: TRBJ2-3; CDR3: CASSLADAGKVWTDTQYF; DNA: TGTGCCAGCAGCTTGGCCGATGCAGGGAAGGTGTGGACAGATACGCAGTATTTT
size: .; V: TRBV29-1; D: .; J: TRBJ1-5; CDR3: CNYGPQHF; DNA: TGCAACTACGGGCCCCAGCATTTT
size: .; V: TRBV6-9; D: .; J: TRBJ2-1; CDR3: CASSYSNRGSYNEQFF; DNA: TGTGCCAGCAGTTATTCGAATAGGGGGTCCTACAATGAGCAGTTCTTC
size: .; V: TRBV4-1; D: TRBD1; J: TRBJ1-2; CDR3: CASSQTTGHYGYTF; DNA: TGCGCCAGCAGCCAAACGACAGGGCACTATGGCTACACCTTC
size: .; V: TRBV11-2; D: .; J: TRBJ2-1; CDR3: CASSSWQENNEQFF; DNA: TGTGCCAGCAGCTCCTGGCAGGAAAACAATGAGCAGTTCTTC
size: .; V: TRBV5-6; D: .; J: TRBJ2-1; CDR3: CASSQDSYNEQFF; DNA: TGTGCCAGCAGCCAGGACTCCTACAATGAGCAGTTCTTC
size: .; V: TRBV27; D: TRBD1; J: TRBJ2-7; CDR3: CASSLSSQGAREQYF; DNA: TGTGCCAGCAGTTTATCCTCTCAGGGGGCAAGGGAGCAGTACTTC
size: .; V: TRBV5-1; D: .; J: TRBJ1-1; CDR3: CASSLVTMNTEAFF; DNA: TGCGCCAGCAGCTTGGTGACAATGAACACTGAAGCTTTCTTT
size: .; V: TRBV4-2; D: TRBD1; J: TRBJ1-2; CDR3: CASSQDRGGLGGDGYTF; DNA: TGTGCCAGCAGCCAAGATCGAGGGGGCCTCGGGGGGGATGGCTACACCTTC
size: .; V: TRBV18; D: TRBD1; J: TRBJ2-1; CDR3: CASSPSGQGNNEQFF; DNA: TGTGCCAGCTCACCTTCGGGACAGGGTAACAATGAGCAGTTCTTC
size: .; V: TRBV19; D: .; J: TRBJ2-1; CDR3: CASSSETGINEQFF; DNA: TGTGCCAGTAGCTCCGAGACAGGTATCAATGAGCAGTTCTTC
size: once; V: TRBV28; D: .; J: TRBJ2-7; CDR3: CASSPRDTSYEQYF; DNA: TGTGCCAGCAGTCCTAGGGACACCTCCTACGAGCAGTACTTC
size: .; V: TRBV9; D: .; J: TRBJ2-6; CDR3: CASSDNSGANVLTF; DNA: TGTGCCAGCAGCGACAATTCTGGGGCCAACGTCCTGACTTTC
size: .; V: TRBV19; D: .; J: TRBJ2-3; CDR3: CASSMTNGHTDTQYF; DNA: TGTGCCAGTAGTATGACTAACGGGCACACAGATACGCAGTATTTT
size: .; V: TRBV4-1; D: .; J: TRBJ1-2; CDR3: CASSPSLEGGFGYTF; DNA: TGCGCCAGCAGCCCCTCCCTGGAGGGGGGGTTCGGCTACACCTTC
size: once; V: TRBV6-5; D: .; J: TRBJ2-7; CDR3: CASSYGLSGYEQYF; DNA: TGTGCCAGCAGTTACGGGCTCTCAGGATACGAGCAGTACTTC
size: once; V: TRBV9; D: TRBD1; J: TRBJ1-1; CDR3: CASSPPGQGLTEAFF; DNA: TGTGCCAGCAGCCCTCCCGGACAGGGGCTGACTGAAGCTTTCTTT
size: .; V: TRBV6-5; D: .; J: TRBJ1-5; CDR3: CASRKTDGNQPQHF; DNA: TGTGCCAGCAGAAAAACAGATGGCAATCAGCCCCAGCATTTT
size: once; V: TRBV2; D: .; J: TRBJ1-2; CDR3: CASSDMAGDGYTF; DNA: TGTGCCAGCAGTGATATGGCGGGGGATGGCTACACCTTC
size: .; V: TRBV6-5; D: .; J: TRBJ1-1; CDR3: CASRTGGFKEAFF; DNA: TGTGCCAGCAGAACAGGCGGTTTCAAGGAAGCTTTCTTT
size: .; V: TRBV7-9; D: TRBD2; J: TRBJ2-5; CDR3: CASSSSGGIQETQYF; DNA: TGTGCCAGCAGCTCTAGCGGGGGTATCCAAGAGACCCAGTACTTC
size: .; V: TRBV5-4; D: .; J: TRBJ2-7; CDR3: CASSQNRENPYEQYF; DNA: TGTGCCAGCAGCCAGAACAGGGAAAACCCCTACGAGCAGTACTTC
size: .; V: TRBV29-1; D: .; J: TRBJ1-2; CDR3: CSVLPQNQLHRYGYTF; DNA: TGCAGCGTTTTGCCCCAAAACCAACTGCACCGCTATGGCTACACCTTC
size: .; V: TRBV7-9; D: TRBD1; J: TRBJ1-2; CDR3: CASSSHQTSEDRGDYGYTF; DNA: TGTGCCAGCAGCTCCCACCAGACTTCCGAGGACAGGGGGGACTATGGCTACACCTTC
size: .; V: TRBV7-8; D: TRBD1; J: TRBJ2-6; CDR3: CASSLVLGQDNSGANVLTF; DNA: TGTGCCAGCAGCTTAGTCCTGGGACAGGATAACTCTGGGGCCAACGTCCTGACTTTC
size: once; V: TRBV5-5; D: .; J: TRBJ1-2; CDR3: CASSLDREHYGYTF; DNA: TGTGCCAGCAGCTTGGACAGGGAACACTATGGCTACACCTTC
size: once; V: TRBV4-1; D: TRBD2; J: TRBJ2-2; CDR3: CASSQGAASGGPNTGELFF; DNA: TGCGCCAGCAGCCAGGGCGCGGCTAGCGGGGGCCCAAACACCGGGGAGCTGTTTTTT
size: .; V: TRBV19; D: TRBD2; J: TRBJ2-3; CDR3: CASKLTHGLAGGPPDTQYF; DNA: TGTGCCAGTAAACTTACCCACGGCCTAGCGGGGGGGCCCCCAGATACGCAGTATTTT
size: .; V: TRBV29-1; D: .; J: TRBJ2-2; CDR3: CSAISGHSNTGELFF; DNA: TGCAGCGCAATTTCGGGACACTCGAACACCGGGGAGCTGTTTTTT
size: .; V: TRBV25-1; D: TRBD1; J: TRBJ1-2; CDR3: CASSEYGPTGDHGYTF; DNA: TGTGCCAGCAGTGAATACGGGCCGACAGGGGATCATGGCTACACCTTC
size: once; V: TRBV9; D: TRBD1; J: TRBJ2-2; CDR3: CASSSPGQGVSGELFF; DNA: TGTGCCAGCAGCTCCCCAGGACAGGGGGTGTCCGGGGAGCTGTTTTTT
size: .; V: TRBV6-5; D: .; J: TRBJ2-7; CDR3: CASSEGVEQYF; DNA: TGTGCCAGCAGTGAGGGAGTCGAGCAGTACTTC
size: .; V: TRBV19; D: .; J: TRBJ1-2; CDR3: CASSPDLEDYGYTF; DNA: TGTGCCAGTAGCCCCGACCTAGAAGACTATGGCTACACCTTC